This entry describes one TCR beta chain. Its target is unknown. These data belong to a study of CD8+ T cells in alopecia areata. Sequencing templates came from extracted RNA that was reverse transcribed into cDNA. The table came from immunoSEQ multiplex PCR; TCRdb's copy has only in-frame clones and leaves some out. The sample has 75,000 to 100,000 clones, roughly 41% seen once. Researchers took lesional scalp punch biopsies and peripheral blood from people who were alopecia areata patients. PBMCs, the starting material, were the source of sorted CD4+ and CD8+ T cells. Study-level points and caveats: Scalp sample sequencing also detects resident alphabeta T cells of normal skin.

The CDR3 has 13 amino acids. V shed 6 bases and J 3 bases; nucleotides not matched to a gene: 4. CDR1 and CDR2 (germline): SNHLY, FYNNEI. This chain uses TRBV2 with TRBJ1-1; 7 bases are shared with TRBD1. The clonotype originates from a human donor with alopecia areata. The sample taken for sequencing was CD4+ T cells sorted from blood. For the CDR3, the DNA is TGTGCCAGCAGAGGGACAGAATACACTGAAGCTTTCTTT. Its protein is CASRGTEYTEAFF.